This T cell receptor (beta chain) was identified during a study of shared clonotypes between healthy human individuals. Notes on the study in general: It was only blood that was sampled, and tissue repertoires likely differ. Represented genetic and exposure-history diversity was restricted by having few donors.

The length of the CDR3 is 16 residues. V shed 4 bases and J 0 bases; nucleotides not matched to a gene: 8. CDR1 and CDR2 (germline): SGHRS, YFSETQ. With regard to this clone: Its target is unknown.

The naive CD8 population came from CD45RO-negative cells selected for CCR7, without terminally differentiated effector memory CD45RA+ cells. Donors had no recently reported acute infections or vaccinations and were HIV-negative. Nashville, Tennessee was home to all donors, each a Caucasian adult. The assay was immunoSEQ multiplex PCR, and TCRdb's table has in-frame clones only and misses some. Of around 2.1 million clones in the sample, approximately 94% were seen once. The chain recombines TRBV5-1 with TRBJ2-7; 9 bases map to TRBD1. Sequenced: naive CD8+ T cells from PBMCs. The TCR sequence derives from a man younger than 35 in good health. Some clones in this sample may be carry-over from other donors' samples. The CDR3 here is CASSPEGQGRSYEQYF. CDR3 DNA: TGCGCCAGCAGCCCAGAGGGACAGGGCCGCTCCTACGAGCAGTACTTC.